A single T cell receptor (beta chain) is shown here with its context. Its antigen is undetermined. Given a much more abundant clone one base away, this may be a read error. Authors of the study amplified TCR beta CDR3 regions from RNA transcripts. Using the HTBI primer set, a first-round RT-PCR was run on the TCR CDR3. One entry per CDR3 protein results from TCRdb running MiXCR on the multiplex PCR reads. Among about 380,000 distinct CDR3 sequences listed, around 18% were seen once. This sample was taken from a study of T cells in Graves' hyperthyroidism and ophthalmopathy. Study details: Peripheral blood was taken when the disease was first diagnosed, before any treatment began.

Findings and caveats of the study: The majority of expanded thyroid clonotypes above 0.001 also appeared in blood.

The CDR3 extends over 17 amino acids. Germline values: CDR1 SGHAT, CDR2 FQNNGV. The sequenced material came from blood. The TCR originated in a young man with Graves' ophthalmopathy. The J gene is TRBJ2-1, the V gene TRBV11-2; 8 bases are a match to TRBD2. The CDR3 DNA follows: TGTGCCAGCAGCTTAATTGCGGGGGGCGCCTCCTACAATGAGCAGTCCTTC. This sequence encodes CASSLIAGGASYNEQSF.